These 18 T cell receptor beta chains originate from one sample sequenced in a study of T-cell memory formation after mild COVID-19. A single record per CDR3 protein comes from TCRdb applying MiXCR to the 5' RACE reads. The table includes about 120,000 distinct CDR3 sequences, about 20% detected once. Input material: PBMCs or a T cell subset sorted from them (not recorded which). The source of these receptors is a man aged 18-30 years who had mild COVID-19 (a few samples of this study predate the infection). Cell type and time point are not known.

This clonotype was observed a few times. The chain joins TRBV19 to TRBJ2-1; 9 bases agree with TRBD2. The CDR3 has 17 amino acids. With V trimmed by 6 bases and J by 0 bases, 9 bases remained unmatched. Looked up from germline, CDR1 is LNHDA and CDR2 is SQIVND (reference sequence). In DNA form, the CDR3 reads TGTGCCAGTAGACCACGACTAGCGGCGAGCTCCTACAATGAGCAGTTCTTC. Translating it yields CASRPRLAASSYNEQFF. Full variable domain (missing parts from reference TRBV19 and TRBJ2-1): DGGITQSPKYLFRKEGQNVTLSCEQNLNHDAMYWYRQDPGQGLRLIYYSQIVNDFQKGDIAEGYSVSREKKESFPLTVTSAQKNPTAFYLCASRPRLAASSYNEQFFGPGTRLTVL.

The chain employs TRBV7-9 and TRBJ2-2; 10 nucleotides agree with TRBD1. CDR1 is SEHNR and CDR2 is FQNEAQ in the germline V gene (reference sequence). V lost 5 bases, J lost 4 bases, and 4 bases stayed unmatched. The CDR3 runs 15 residues. CDR3 sequence reads: CASSTTGGRTGELFF. In DNA form, the CDR3 reads TGTGCCAGCAGCACGACAGGGGGCCGCACCGGGGAGCTGTTTTTT.

This clonotype turned up a few times. The genes are TRBV27 and TRBJ1-1; D is unclear. The V end was cut by 3 bases, the J end by 0 bases, with 5 bases between. The CDR3 has 13 amino acids. Germline CDR1 MNHEY, CDR2 SMNVEV (reference sequence). The CDR3 protein is CASSLGMNTEAFF. CDR3 nucleotide sequence: TGTGCCAGCAGTTTGGGGATGAACACTGAAGCTTTCTTT.

This clonotype was picked up a small number of times. The chain couples TRBV9 to TRBJ2-5; TRBD1 agrees at 8 bases. This CDR3 is 16 amino acids long. V was pared by 3 bases and J by 3 bases, with 10 bases of the junction left unmatched. Per germline, CDR1 SGDLS and CDR2 YYNGEE. CDR3 sequence reads: CASSEAQGVRKETQYF. The CDR3 nucleotides are TGTGCCAGCAGCGAGGCACAGGGGGTGAGAAAAGAGACCCAGTACTTC.

The gene calls are TRBV27 and TRBJ2-7; 8 bases are a match to TRBD1. CDR1 is MNHEY and CDR2 is SMNVEV in the germline V gene (reference sequence). The CDR3 is made up of 13 amino acids. V shed 6 bases and J 2 bases; nucleotides not matched to a gene: 3. The CDR3 region is CASSPGGPYEQYV. CDR3 bases: TGTGCCAGCAGCCCAGGGGGCCCCTACGAGCAGTACGTC.

This clonotype was observed a handful of times. This chain connects TRBV3-1 to TRBJ2-7, with 8 bases that match TRBD2. The CDR3 is 14 residues long. The junction had 5 bases not matched to a gene; V was cut back by 5 bases and J by 2 bases. CDR1 LGHDT and CDR2 YNNKEL come from the germline V gene (reference sequence). CDR3 DNA sequence: TGTGCCAGCAGCTTCGGGGGGGGTCCCTACGAGCAGTACTTC. It is translated as CASSFGGGPYEQYF.

The rearrangement joins TRBV19 to TRBJ2-6; D remains ambiguous. The length of the CDR3 is 15 residues. V shed 4 bases and J shed 0 bases, with 7 bases lying between them. Germline V gene data show CDR1 as LNHDA and CDR2 as SQIVND (reference sequence). Here the CDR3 reads CASSRRSSGANVLTF. CDR3 DNA sequence: TGTGCCAGTAGTAGGCGGAGCTCTGGGGCCAACGTCCTGACTTTC.

A few counts support this clonotype. V is TRBV7-9 and J is TRBJ1-2, with D possibly TRBD1 on 5 matching bases. Germline V gives CDR1 SEHNR, CDR2 FQNEAQ (reference sequence). This CDR3 comprises 15 residues. Trimming took off 3 bases at V and 2 bases at J, with 13 bases between the two ends. This CDR3 reads CASSFLGAGNYGYTF. In nucleotides, the CDR3 is TGTGCCAGCAGCTTCCTAGGGGCTGGGAACTATGGCTACACCTTC.

The genes are TRBV12-3 or TRBV12-4 and TRBJ1-6, with D uncertain. CDR3 length equals 12 residues. Trimming shortened V by 5 bases and J by 9 bases, and 8 bases separated the two germline ends. Here the CDR3 reads CASSPRGSPLHF. DNA for the CDR3: TGTGCCAGCAGTCCGCGTGGTTCACCCCTCCACTTT.

V is TRBV20-1 and J is TRBJ1-2; TRBD1 aligns across 7 bases. V shed 3 bases and J 1 base; nucleotides not matched to a gene: 8. Germline values: CDR1 DFQATT, CDR2 SNEGSKA (reference sequence). The CDR3 has 15 amino acids. Here the CDR3 DNA reads TGCAGTGCTAGTAGTTCGGGACAGTATAACTATGGCTACACCTTC. It encodes CSASSSGQYNYGYTF.

The chain has TRBV7-2 and TRBJ2-5; TRBD1 might be the D (5 bases). The CDR3 has 16 amino acids. Germline V gene sequence: CDR1 SGHTA, CDR2 FQGNSA. The V end was cut by 0 bases, the J end by 0 bases, with 11 bases between. The CDR3 loop is CASSLAKGLDQETQYF. The CDR3 coding sequence is TGTGCCAGCAGCTTAGCGAAGGGGCTGGACCAAGAGACCCAGTACTTC.

This clonotype was seen ten or more times. V gene TRBV6-2 or TRBV6-3 combines with J gene TRBJ2-1; 10 bases fit TRBD2. J gave up 4 bases and V 5 bases, and 5 bases lay outside the gene matches. CDR3 length: 15 residues. Germline loops: CDR1 MNHEY, CDR2 SVGEGT. The CDR3 sequence is CASSPLAGEYNEQFF. In DNA, the CDR3 is TGTGCCAGCAGTCCTCTAGCGGGGGAGTACAATGAGCAGTTCTTC.

The table lists this clonotype with a few counts. The CDR3 here is CASSPGVNTQYF. CDR3 nucleotide sequence: TGTGCCAGCAGTCCAGGGGTAAATACGCAGTATTTT. The J gene is TRBJ2-3, the V gene TRBV6-2 or TRBV6-3, with a possible D match to TRBD1 (6 bases). Germline V CDR1 and CDR2: MNHEY, SVGEGT. Trimming left V 5 bases short and J 7 bases short, with 10 bases between. There are 12 residues in the CDR3.

The chain recombines TRBV6-6 with TRBJ2-7; TRBD1 is a possible D gene (5 bases). This CDR3 comprises 17 residues. Between the trimmed V and J ends, which lost 0 bases and 0 bases, there was a span of 15 bases. The germline gives CDR1 MNHNY, CDR2 SVGAGI (reference sequence). The CDR3 reads CASSYSATASSSYEQYF. The CDR3 nucleotides are TGTGCCAGCAGTTACTCCGCGACAGCCTCGAGCTCCTACGAGCAGTACTTC.

As to this clonotype: The junction and the germline gene differ at one end; a read error may be behind it. The chain recombines TRBV7-7 with TRBJ2-2; 11 nucleotides agree with TRBD2. The CDR3 is 15 amino acids. Germline CDR1 reads SSHAT; CDR2 reads FNYEAQ (reference sequence). CDR3 in DNA: TGTGCTAGCAGCTCCGGACTAGCGGGCACCGGGGAGCTGTTTTTT. It translates to CASSSGLAGTGELFF.

A few counts support this clonotype. The chain employs TRBV9 and TRBJ1-5; the D gene is possibly TRBD1 (5 bases). This CDR3 has 15 amino acids. The V gene lost 1 base and the J gene lost 2 bases, with 10 bases spanning the gap. Germline values: CDR1 SGDLS, CDR2 YYNGEE. The CDR3 DNA reads TGTGCCAGCAGCGTAACAGCAGGGCGCAATCAGCCCCAGCATTTT. This encodes CASSVTAGRNQPQHF.

The genes are TRBV6-1 and TRBJ2-1, with D perhaps given as TRBD1 or TRBD2 (5 bases each). CDR1 and CDR2 from the germline V gene are MNHNS and SASEGT. The CDR3 runs to 14 residues. Trimming cost V 1 base and J 4 bases, with 8 bases left between them. The CDR3 sequence is CASSEDGAYNEQFF. CDR3 nucleotide sequence: TGTGCCAGCAGTGAAGACGGGGCGTACAATGAGCAGTTCTTC.

The rearrangement uses TRBV9 and TRBJ1-5, with 8 bases identical to TRBD1. The trim removed 1 base at V and 9 bases at J, leaving 9 bases unmatched. Germline assignment: CDR1 SGDLS and CDR2 YYNGEE. The CDR3 contains 15 residues. The CDR3 here is CASSVIGQGEGPQHF. The DNA for the CDR3 is TGTGCCAGCAGCGTAATAGGACAGGGCGAGGGGCCCCAGCATTTT.